A single T cell receptor beta chain is shown here with its context. This entry comes from a study of OX40 agonist ivuxolimab in advanced cancers. Clones were sequenced by immunoSEQ multiplex PCR, and TCRdb holds only the in-frame ones, with some missing. The data contain 45,000 to 65,000 clones, roughly nine tenths of them seen just once; the ten biggest clones take up approximately 7%. This clonotype was obtained from an adult with an advanced solid tumor such as melanoma, head and neck, liver or kidney cancer. The material was CD4+ or CD8+ T cells sorted from blood, obtained in a trial of the OX40 agonist ivuxolimab.

The CDR3 loop is CSVEEGGATSGGRIQETQYF. The CDR3 DNA sequence: TGCAGCGTTGAAGAAGGCGGTGCTACTAGCGGGGGCCGGATTCAAGAGACCCAGTACTTC. The chain uses TRBV29-1 and TRBJ2-5; TRBD2 agrees at 11 bases. Germline loops: CDR1 SQVTM, CDR2 ANQGSEA. V gave up 0 bases and J gave up 2 bases; unmatched junction bases: 17. There are 20 residues in the CDR3.